The clone carrying this T cell receptor (beta chain) was counted many times. As yet, its antigen is unknown. The data were obtained in a study of T-cell reconstitution after alpha-beta-depleted transplantation in children. Study-wide results and limits: Once a year had passed after transplant, T-cell counts and diversity came mostly from newly produced T cells. Reportedly, roughly two months post-transplant, alpha-beta T cells arose from several hundred expanded graft clones.

The V gene's germline CDR1 is SGHVS and CDR2 FQNEAQ. The CDR3 contains 17 residues. V was cut by 2 bases and J by 2 bases, with 17 bases left in between. Unique molecular identifiers were incorporated during preparation of the TCRbeta library. TCRdb re-derived calls from the PCR reads in MiXCR, one entry per CDR3 protein. This repertoire shows about 200,000 distinct CDR3 sequences, just under 6.5% found once; its top ten account for approximately 4.1%. This TCR was sampled from a girl in the first two years of life with combined immunodeficiency, due to receive a stem cell transplant. Sequenced material: PBMCs, taken before TCRalphabeta/CD19-depleted stem cell transplant. V and J are TRBV7-8 and TRBJ2-3; no clear D. CDR3 sequence reads: CASSLRRVLTPTDTQYF. The DNA for the CDR3 is TGTGCCAGCAGCTTACGACGCGTGCTCACCCCCACAGATACGCAGTATTTT. The full variable domain, completed using reference TRBV7-8 and TRBJ2-3, is GAGVSQSPRYKVAKRGQDVALRCDPISGHVSLFWYQQALGQGPEFLTYFQNEAQLDKSGLPSDRFFAERPEGSVSTLKIQRTQQEDSAVYLCASSLRRVLTPTDTQYFGPGTRLTVL.